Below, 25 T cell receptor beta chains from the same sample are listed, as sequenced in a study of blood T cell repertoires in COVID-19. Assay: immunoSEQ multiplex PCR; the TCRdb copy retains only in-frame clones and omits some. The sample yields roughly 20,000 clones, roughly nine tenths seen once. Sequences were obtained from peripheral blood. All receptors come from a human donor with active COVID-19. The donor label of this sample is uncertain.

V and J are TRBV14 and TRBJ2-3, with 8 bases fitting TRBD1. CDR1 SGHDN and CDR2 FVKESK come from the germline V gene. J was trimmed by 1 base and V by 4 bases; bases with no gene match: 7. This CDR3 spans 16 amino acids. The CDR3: CASSPWTGSGTDTQYF. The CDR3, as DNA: TGTGCCAGCAGCCCATGGACAGGGTCGGGCACAGATACGCAGTATTTT.

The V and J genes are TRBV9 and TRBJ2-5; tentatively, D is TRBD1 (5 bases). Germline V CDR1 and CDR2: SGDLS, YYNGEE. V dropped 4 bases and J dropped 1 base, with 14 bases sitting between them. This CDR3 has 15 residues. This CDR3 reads CASSPIQGSQETQYF. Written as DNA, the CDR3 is TGTGCCAGCAGCCCCATTCAGGGATCCCAAGAGACCCAGTACTTC. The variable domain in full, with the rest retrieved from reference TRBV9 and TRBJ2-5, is DSGVTQTPKHLITATGQRVTLRCSPRSGDLSVYWYQQSLDQGLQFLIQYYNGEERAKGNILERFSAQQFPDLHSELNLSSLELGDSALYFCASSPIQGSQETQYFGPGTRLLVL.

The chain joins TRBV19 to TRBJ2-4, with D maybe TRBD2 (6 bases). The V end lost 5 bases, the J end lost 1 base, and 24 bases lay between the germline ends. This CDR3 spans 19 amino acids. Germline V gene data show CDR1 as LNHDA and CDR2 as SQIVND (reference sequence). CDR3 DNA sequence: TGTGCCAGTAGTGACTCCCTGATCATTGGGGGAGGTGCCAAAAACATTCAGTACTTC. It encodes CASSDSLIIGGGAKNIQYF. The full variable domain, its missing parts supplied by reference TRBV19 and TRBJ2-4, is DGGITQSPKYLFRKEGQNVTLSCEQNLNHDAMYWYRQDPGQGLRLIYYSQIVNDFQKGDIAEGYSVSREKKESFPLTVTSAQKNPTAFYLCASSDSLIIGGGAKNIQYFGAGTRLSVL.

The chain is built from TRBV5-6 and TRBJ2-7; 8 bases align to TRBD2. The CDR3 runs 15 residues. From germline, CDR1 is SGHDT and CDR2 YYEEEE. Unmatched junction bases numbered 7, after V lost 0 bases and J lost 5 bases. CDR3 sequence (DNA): TGTGCCAGCAGCTTGGCCGGGGGGGGGAGGCACGAGCAGTACTTC. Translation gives CASSLAGGGRHEQYF.

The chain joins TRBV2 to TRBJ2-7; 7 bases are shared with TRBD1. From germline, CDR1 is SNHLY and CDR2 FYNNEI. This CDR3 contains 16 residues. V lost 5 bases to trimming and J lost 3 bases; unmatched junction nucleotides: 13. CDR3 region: CASSPWGRQGGYEQYF. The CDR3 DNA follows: TGTGCCAGCAGTCCATGGGGGAGACAGGGTGGCTACGAGCAGTACTTC. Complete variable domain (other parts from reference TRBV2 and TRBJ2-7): EPEVTQTPSHQVTQMGQEVILRCVPISNHLYFYWYRQILGQKVEFLVSFYNNEISEKSEIFDDQFSVERPDGSNFTLKIRSTKLEDSAMYFCASSPWGRQGGYEQYFGPGTRLTVT.

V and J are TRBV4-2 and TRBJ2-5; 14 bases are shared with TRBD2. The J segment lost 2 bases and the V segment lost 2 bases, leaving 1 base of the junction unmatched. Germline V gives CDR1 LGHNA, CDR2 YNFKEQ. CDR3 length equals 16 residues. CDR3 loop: CASSQRLAGGQETQYF. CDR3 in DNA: TGTGCCAGCAGCCAAAGACTAGCGGGGGGGCAAGAGACCCAGTACTTC.

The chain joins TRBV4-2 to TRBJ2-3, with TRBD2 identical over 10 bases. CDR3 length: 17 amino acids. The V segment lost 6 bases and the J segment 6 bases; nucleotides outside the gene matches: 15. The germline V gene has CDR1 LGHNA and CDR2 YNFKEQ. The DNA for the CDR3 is TGTGCCAGCAGGGGGAGTAGCGGGAGGCCTCTTACCGATACGCAGTATTTT. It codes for CASRGSSGRPLTDTQYF.

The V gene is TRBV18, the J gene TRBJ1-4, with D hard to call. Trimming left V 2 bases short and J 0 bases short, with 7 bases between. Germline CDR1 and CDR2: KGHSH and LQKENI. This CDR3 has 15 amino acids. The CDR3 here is CASSPGISTNEKLFF. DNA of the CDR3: TGTGCCAGCTCACCAGGCATATCAACTAATGAAAAACTGTTTTTT.

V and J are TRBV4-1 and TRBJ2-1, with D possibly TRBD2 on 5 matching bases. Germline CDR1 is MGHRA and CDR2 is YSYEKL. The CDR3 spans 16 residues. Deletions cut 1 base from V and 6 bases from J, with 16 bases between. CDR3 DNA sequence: TGCGCCAGCAGCCAAGGAGATGCTAGCTGGAGCAATGAGCAGTTCTTC. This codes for CASSQGDASWSNEQFF.

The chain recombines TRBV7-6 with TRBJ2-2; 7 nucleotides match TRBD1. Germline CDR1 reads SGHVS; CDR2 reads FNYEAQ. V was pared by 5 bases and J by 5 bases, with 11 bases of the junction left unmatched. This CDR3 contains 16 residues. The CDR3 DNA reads TGTGCCAGCAGCCCCGCAGGGGGATTCGATACCGGGGAGCTGTTTTTT. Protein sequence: CASSPAGGFDTGELFF.

The DNA for the CDR3 is TGCAGCGTTGAAGAACGACACGGCTCCTACGAGCAGTACTTC. Its protein is CSVEERHGSYEQYF. V usage is TRBV29-1 and J usage is TRBJ2-7; D remains ambiguous. The V end was cut by 0 bases, the J end by 0 bases, with 9 bases between. CDR1 and CDR2 from the germline V gene are SQVTM and ANQGSEA. The CDR3 has 14 residues.

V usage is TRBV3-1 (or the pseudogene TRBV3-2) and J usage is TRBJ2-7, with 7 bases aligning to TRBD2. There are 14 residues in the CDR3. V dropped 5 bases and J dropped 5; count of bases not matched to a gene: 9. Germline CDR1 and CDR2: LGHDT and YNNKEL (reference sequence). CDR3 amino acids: CASSAPGGRNEQYF. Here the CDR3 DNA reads TGTGCCAGCAGCGCCCCGGGGGGTCGGAACGAGCAGTACTTC.

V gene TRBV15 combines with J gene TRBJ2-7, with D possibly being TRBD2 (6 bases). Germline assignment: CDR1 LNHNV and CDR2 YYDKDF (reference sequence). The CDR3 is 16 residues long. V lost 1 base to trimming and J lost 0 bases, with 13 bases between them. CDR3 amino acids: CATSRGVTSRSYEQYF. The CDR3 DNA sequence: TGTGCCACCAGCAGAGGGGTAACTAGCCGCTCCTACGAGCAGTACTTC.

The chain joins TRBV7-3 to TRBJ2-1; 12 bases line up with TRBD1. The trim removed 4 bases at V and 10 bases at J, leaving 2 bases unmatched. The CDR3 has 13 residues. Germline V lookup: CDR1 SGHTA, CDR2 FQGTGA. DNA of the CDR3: TGTGCCAGCAGCTCGGGGACAGGGGGCGAGCAGTTCTTC. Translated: CASSSGTGGEQFF.

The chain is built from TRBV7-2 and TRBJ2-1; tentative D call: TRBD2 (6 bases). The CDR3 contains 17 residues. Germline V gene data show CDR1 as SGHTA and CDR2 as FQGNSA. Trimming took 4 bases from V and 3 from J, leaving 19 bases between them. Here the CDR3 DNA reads TGTGCCAGCAGCTCACAGTCCGGTGCGGGGAGCTACAATGAGCAGTTCTTC. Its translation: CASSSQSGAGSYNEQFF.

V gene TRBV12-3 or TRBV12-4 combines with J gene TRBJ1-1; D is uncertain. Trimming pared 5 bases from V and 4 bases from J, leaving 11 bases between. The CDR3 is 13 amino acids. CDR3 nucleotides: TGTGCCAGCAGTCTACCTCCTGGCACTGAAGCTTTCTTT. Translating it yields CASSLPPGTEAFF.

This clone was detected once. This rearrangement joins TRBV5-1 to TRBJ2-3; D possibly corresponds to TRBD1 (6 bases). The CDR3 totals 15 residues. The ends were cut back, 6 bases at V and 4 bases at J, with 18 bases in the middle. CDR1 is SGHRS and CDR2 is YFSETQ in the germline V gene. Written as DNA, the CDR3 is TGCGCCAGCAACCCGACAGGCTACGGGGCAGATACGCAGTATTTT. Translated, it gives CASNPTGYGADTQYF.

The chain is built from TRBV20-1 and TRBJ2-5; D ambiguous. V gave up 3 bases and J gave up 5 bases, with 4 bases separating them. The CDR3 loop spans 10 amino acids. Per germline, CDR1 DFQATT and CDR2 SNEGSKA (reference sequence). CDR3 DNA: TGCAGTGCTAGTCTGGAGACCCAGTACTTC. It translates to CSASLETQYF.

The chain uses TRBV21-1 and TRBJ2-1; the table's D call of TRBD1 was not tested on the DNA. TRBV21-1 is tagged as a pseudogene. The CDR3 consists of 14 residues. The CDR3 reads CASSKVGGWGEQFF. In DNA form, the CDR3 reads TGTGCCAGCAGCAAAGTAGGGGGTTGGGGTGAGCAGTTCTTC.

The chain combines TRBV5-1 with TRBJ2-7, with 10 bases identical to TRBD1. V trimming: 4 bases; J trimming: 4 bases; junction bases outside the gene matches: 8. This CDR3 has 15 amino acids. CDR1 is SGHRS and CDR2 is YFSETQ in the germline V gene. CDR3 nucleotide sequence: TGCGCCAGCAGCGCAGAGACGGGACAGGGGTACGAGCAGTACTTC. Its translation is CASSAETGQGYEQYF.

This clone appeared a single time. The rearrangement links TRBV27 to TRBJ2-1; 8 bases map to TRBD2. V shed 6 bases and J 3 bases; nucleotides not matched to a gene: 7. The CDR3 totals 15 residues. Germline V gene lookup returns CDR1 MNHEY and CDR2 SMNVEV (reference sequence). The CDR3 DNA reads TGTGCCAGCAGAAAAAGCGGGAGAGACTACAATGAGCAGTTCTTC. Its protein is CASRKSGRDYNEQFF.

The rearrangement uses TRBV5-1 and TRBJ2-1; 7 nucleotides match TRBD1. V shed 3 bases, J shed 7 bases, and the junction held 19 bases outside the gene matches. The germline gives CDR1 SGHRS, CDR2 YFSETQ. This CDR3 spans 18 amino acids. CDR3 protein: CASSSPAVRQGWGNEQFF. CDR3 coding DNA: TGCGCCAGCAGCTCCCCAGCGGTACGACAGGGCTGGGGTAATGAGCAGTTCTTC.

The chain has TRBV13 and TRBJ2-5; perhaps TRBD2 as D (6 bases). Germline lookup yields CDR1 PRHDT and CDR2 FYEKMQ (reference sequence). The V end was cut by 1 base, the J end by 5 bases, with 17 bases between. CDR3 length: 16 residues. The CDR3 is CASSLESGSLGETQYF. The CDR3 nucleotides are TGTGCCAGCAGCTTAGAGTCCGGGAGCCTAGGGGAGACCCAGTACTTC.

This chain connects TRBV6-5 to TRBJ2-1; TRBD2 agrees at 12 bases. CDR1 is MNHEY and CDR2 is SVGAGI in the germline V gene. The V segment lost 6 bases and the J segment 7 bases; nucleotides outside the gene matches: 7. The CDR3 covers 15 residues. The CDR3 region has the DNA TGTGCCAGCAGCCTTACTAGCGGGAGGAGAAATGAGCAGTTCTTC. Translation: CASSLTSGRRNEQFF.

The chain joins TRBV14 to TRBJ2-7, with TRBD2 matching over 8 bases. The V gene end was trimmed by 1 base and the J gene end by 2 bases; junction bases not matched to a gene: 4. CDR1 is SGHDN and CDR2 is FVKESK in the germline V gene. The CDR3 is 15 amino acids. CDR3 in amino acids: CASSQVTSGPYEQYF. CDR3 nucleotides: TGTGCCAGCAGCCAAGTTACTAGCGGACCCTACGAGCAGTACTTC.